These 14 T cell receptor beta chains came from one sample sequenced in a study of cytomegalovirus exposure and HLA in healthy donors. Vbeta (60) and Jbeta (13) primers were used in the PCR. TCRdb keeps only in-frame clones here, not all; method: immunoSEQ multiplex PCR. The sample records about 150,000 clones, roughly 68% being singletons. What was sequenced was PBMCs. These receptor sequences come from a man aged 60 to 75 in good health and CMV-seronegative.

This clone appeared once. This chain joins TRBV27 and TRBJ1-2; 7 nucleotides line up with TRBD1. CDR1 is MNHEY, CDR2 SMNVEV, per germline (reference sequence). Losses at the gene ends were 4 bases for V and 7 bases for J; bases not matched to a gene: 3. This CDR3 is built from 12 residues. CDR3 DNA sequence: TGTGCCAGCAGTTCGCCAGGGGGTGGCTACACCTTC. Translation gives CASSSPGGGYTF.

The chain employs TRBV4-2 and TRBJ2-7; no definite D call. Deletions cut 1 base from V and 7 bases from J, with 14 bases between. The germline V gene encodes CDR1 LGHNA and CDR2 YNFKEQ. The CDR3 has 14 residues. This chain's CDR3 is CASSQVATAGEQYF. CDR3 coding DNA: TGTGCCAGCAGCCAAGTGGCAACAGCTGGGGAGCAGTACTTC.

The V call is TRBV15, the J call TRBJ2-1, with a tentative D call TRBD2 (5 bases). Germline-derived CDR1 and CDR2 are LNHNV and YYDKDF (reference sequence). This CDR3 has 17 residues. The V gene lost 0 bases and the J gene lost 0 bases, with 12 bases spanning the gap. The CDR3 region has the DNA TGTGCCACCAGCAGAGATGGCGGACTGAGCTCCTACAATGAGCAGTTCTTC. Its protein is CATSRDGGLSSYNEQFF.

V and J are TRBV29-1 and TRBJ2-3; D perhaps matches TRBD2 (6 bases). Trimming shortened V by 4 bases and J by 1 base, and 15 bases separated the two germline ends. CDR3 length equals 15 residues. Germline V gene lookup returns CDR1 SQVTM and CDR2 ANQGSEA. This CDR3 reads CSVGWGVVGTDTQYF. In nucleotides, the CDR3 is TGCAGCGTTGGGTGGGGGGTGGTGGGCACAGATACGCAGTATTTT.

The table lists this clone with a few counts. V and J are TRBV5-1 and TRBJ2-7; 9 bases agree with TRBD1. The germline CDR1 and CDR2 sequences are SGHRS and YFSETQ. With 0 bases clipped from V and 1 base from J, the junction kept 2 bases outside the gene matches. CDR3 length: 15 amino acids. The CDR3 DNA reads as TGCGCCAGCAGCTTGGATGGGACAGGGTCCTACGAGCAGTACTTC. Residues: CASSLDGTGSYEQYF.

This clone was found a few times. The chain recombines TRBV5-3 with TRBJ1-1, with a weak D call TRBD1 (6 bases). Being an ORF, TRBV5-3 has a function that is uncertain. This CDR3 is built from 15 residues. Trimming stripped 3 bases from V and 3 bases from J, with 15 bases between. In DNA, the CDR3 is TGTGCCAGAAGCTCGAATCGAAAGGGGGACACTGAAGCTTTCTTT. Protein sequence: CARSSNRKGDTEAFF.

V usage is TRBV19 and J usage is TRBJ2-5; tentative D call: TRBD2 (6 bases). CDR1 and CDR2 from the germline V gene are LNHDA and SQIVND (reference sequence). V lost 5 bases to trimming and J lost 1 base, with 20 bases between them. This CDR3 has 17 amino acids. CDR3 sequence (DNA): TGTGCCAGTAGTGTACCTGCCGGGACTGCGATCCAAGAGACCCAGTACTTC. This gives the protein CASSVPAGTAIQETQYF.

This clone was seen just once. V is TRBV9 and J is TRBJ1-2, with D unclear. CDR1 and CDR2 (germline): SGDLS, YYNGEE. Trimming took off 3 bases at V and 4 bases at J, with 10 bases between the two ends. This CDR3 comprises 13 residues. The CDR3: CASSAQEGYGYTF. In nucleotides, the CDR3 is TGTGCCAGCAGCGCCCAGGAGGGCTATGGCTACACCTTC. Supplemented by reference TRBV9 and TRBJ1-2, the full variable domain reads DSGVTQTPKHLITATGQRVTLRCSPRSGDLSVYWYQQSLDQGLQFLIQYYNGEERAKGNILERFSAQQFPDLHSELNLSSLELGDSALYFCASSAQEGYGYTFGSGTRLTVV.

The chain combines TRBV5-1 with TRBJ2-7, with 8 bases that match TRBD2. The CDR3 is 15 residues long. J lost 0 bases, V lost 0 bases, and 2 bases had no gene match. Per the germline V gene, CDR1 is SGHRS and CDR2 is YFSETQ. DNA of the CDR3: TGCGCCAGCAGCTTGGAACTAGCGGTCTCCTACGAGCAGTACTTC. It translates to CASSLELAVSYEQYF.

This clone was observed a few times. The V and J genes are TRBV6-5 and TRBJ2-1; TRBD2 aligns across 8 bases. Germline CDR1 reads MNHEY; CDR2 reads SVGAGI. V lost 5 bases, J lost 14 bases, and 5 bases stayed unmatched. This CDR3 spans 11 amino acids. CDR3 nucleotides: TGTGCCAGCAGTCCTGGGACTAGGAAGTTCTTC. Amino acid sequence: CASSPGTRKFF.

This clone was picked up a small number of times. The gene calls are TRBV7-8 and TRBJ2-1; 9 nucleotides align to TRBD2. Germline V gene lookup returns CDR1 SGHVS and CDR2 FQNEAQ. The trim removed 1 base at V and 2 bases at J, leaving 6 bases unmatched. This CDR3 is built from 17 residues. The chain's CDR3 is CASSLVPTSGTYNEQFF. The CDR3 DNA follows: TGTGCCAGCAGCTTAGTCCCGACTAGCGGAACCTACAATGAGCAGTTCTTC.

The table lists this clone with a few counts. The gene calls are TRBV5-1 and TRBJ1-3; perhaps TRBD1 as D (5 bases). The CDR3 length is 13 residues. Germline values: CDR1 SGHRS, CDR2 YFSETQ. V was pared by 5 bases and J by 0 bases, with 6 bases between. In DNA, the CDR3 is TGCGCCAGCAGACAGGACTCTGGAAACACCATATATTTT. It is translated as CASRQDSGNTIYF.

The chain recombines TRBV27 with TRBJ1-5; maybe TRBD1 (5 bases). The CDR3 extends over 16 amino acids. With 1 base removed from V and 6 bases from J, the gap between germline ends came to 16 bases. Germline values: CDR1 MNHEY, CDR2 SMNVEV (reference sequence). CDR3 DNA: TGTGCCAGCAGTTTATTTGGCCCAGGGTTCAGTCAGCCCCAGCATTTT. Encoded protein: CASSLFGPGFSQPQHF.

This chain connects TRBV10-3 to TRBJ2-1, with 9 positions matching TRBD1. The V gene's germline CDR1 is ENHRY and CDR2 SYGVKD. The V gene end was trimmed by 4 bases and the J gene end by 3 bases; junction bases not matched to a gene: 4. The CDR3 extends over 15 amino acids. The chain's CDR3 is CAISGDRVGYNEQFF. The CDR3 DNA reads TGTGCCATCAGTGGGGACAGGGTGGGCTACAATGAGCAGTTCTTC.